Listed here are 6 T cell receptor beta chains from one sample, sequenced in a study of cytomegalovirus exposure and HLA in healthy donors (dated by TCRdb to about 2017). Receptor libraries were prepared by the immunoSEQ multiplex PCR assay. For the multiplex PCR, a mixture combining 60 forward primers for TCR Vbeta segments and 13 reverse primers for TCR Jbeta segments was used. In its TCRdb copy, this immuneACCESS table keeps in-frame sequences only and misses some clones. Where compared with another copy, unresolved V genes explain less than half of these, and the others have no known cause. In this sample the table shows fewer than 130,000 clones, roughly 78% of which occur a single time. 1.3% of the sample lies in the top ten. The sequencing input was PBMCs. These receptors were taken from a woman aged 30 to 39 in good health and CMV-seronegative.

V and J are TRBV7-3 and TRBJ2-2, with TRBD2 as a possible D gene (6 bases). V shed 3 bases and J shed 2 bases, with 7 bases lying between them. Germline loops: CDR1 SGHTA, CDR2 FQGTGA. This CDR3 comprises 14 residues. As DNA, the CDR3 is TGTGCCAGCAGCTTGGCGGGAAACACCGGGGAGCTGTTTTTT. It codes for CASSLAGNTGELFF.

This chain joins TRBV7-3 and TRBJ2-1, with D tentatively TRBD2 (6 bases). V was shortened by 8 bases and J by 4 bases, with 6 bases between the two germline ends. This CDR3 contains 11 residues. Germline assignment: CDR1 SGHTA and CDR2 FQGTGA. The CDR3 spells CASGTYNEQFF. In DNA, the CDR3 is TGTGCCAGCGGGACTTACAATGAGCAGTTCTTC.

The J gene is TRBJ2-2, the V gene TRBV5-4; TRBD1 agrees at 7 bases. Germline CDR1 and CDR2: SGHNT and YYREEE (reference sequence). J lost 6 bases, V lost 4 bases, and 6 bases had no gene match. This CDR3 comprises 14 residues. CDR3 loop: CASSQRGQSGELFF. DNA of the CDR3: TGTGCCAGCAGCCAAAGGGGACAGTCCGGGGAGCTGTTTTTT. The variable domain in full, completed from reference TRBV5-4 and TRBJ2-2, reads ETGVTQSPTHLIKTRGQQVTLRCSSQSGHNTVSWYQQALGQGPQFIFQYYREEENGRGNFPPRFSGLQFPNYSSELNVNALELDDSALYLCASSQRGQSGELFFGEGSRLTVL.

V usage is TRBV7-2 and J usage is TRBJ2-1, with 14 bases that match TRBD2. The J segment lost 5 bases and the V segment lost 5 bases, leaving 5 bases of the junction unmatched. This CDR3 comprises 16 residues. The germline gives CDR1 SGHTA, CDR2 FQGNSA. CDR3 sequence (DNA): TGTGCCAGCAGCAGACTAGCGGGAGGGCTTAACAATGAGCAGTTCTTC. It yields the protein CASSRLAGGLNNEQFF.

The V gene is TRBV29-1, the J gene TRBJ1-1, with D tentatively TRBD1 (5 bases). CDR3 length: 11 residues. Between the trimmed V and J ends, which lost 4 bases and 6 bases, there was a span of 9 bases. The germline CDR1 and CDR2 sequences are SQVTM and ANQGSEA. The CDR3 protein is CSVAGYAEAFF. The CDR3 bases are TGCAGCGTTGCAGGGTACGCTGAAGCTTTCTTT. Based on the CDR3 plus reference TRBV29-1 and TRBJ1-1, the full variable domain is SAVISQKPSRDICQRGTSLTIQCQVDSQVTMMFWYRQQPGQSLTLIATANQGSEATYESGFVIDKFPISRPNLTFSTLTVSNMSPEDSSIYLCSVAGYAEAFFGQGTRLTVV.

This clone occurred a few times. V and J are TRBV30 and TRBJ1-2, with D maybe TRBD1 (5 bases). Trimming took 5 bases from V and 4 from J, leaving 14 bases between them. Germline V lookup: CDR1 GTSNPN, CDR2 SVGIG (reference sequence). The CDR3 runs to 13 residues. The CDR3 reads CAWGRDRPYGYTF. DNA of the CDR3: TGTGCCTGGGGGAGGGACCGTCCCTATGGCTACACCTTC.